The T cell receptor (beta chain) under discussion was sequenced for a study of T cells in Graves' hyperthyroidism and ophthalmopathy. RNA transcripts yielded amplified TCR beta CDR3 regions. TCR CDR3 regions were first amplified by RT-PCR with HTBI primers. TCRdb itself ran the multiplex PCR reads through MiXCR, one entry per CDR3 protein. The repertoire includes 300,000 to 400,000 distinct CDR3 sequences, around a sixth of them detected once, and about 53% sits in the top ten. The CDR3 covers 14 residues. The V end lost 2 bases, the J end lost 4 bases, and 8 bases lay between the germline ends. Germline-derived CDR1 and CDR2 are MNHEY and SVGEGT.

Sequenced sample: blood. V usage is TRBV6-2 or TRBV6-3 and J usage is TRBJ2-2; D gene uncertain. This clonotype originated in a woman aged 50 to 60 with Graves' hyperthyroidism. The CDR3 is CASSYLLGTGELFF. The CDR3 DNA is TGTGCCAGCAGTTACCTCCTCGGCACCGGGGAGCTGTTTTTT.